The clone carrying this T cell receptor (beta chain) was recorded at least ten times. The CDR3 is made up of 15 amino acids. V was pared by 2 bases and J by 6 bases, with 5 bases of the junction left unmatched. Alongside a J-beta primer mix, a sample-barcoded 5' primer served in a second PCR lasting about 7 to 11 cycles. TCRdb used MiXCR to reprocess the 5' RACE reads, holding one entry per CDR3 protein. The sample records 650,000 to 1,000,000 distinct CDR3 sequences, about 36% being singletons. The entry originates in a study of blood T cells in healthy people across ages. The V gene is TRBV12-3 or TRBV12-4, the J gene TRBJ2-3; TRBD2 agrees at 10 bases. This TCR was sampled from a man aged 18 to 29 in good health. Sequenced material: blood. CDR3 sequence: CASSLRTSGVDTQYF. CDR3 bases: TGTGCCAGCAGTTTACGGACTAGCGGAGTTGATACGCAGTATTTT.